Below, one T cell receptor beta chain is given with its context. The antigen is not known. This specimen comes from a study of T cells in localized non-small cell lung cancer. Study-wide results and caveats: A median around 55 of the top 100 tumor clones appeared in adjacent lung. There was higher T cell clonality in uninvolved adjacent lung than in tumor, and it was highest there. Higher T cell density in the blood was associated with longer overall survival, whereas higher adjacent-lung clonality associated with shorter survival.

Clones were sequenced by immunoSEQ multiplex PCR, and TCRdb holds only the in-frame ones, with some missing. The profile covers around 40,000 clones, with around 83% appearing a single time and about 8% taken by the ten largest. The germline CDR1 and CDR2 sequences are SGHRS and YFSETQ. Trimming cost V 3 bases and J 6 bases, with 21 bases left between them. The CDR3 is made up of 16 amino acids. The sequencing used PBMCs, collected before any cancer treatment. The TCR was taken from a man aged 35-69 years with stage II lung adenocarcinoma. This chain connects TRBV5-1 to TRBJ1-2, with no clear D. The CDR3 nucleotides read TGCGCCAGCAGCTCCCGTCCCTCTATCATGACCGATGGCTACACCTTC. Protein product: CASSSRPSIMTDGYTF.